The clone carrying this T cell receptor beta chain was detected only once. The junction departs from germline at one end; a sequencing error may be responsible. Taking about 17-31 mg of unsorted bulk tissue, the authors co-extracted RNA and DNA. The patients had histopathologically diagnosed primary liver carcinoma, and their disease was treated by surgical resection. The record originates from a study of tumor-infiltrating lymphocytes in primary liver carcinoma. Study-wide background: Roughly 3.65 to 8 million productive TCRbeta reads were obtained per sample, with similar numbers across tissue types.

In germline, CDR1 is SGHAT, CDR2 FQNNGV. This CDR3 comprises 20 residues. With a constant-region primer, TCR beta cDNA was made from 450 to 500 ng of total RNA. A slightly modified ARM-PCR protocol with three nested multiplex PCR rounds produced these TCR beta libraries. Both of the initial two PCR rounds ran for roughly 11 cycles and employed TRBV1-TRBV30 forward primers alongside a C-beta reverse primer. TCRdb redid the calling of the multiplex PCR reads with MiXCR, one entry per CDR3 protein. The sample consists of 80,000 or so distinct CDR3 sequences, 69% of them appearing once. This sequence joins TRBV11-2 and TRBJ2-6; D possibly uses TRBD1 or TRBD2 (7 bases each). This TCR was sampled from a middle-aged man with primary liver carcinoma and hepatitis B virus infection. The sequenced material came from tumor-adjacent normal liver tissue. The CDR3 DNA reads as TGTGCCAGCAGCTCGGTTCTTGGACAGGAGTTTAGGACTAGGGCCAACCTCCTGACTTTC. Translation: CASSSVLGQEFRTRANLLTF.